The sequence of this TCR beta chain was determined in a study of blood T cell repertoires in COVID-19. Study information: PBMCs, B-cell-depleted T cells, or T cells provided the cDNA or gDNA that made up the material.

Source study methods: Estimation of nucleated cell counts relied on the amplification of reference gene primers. Here immunoSEQ multiplex PCR was the method, and the copy in TCRdb shows in-frame clones only, minus some. D and trimming were read from the DNA, whereas the V and J calls and clone size are those reported in that table. This repertoire shows more than 300,000 clones, less than 90% found once; its top ten account for around 5.1%. Trimming removed 3 bases from V and 4 bases from J; junction bases left unmatched: 4. This CDR3 has 15 amino acids. CDR1 is SGHTS and CDR2 is YDEGEE in the germline V gene. Researchers sorted participants into cohorts using their self-reported clinical history. For recovered donors of Cohort 3, there were two negative PCRs, clearance, or symptom resolution.

V is TRBV5-8 and J is TRBJ1-1; the match to TRBD1 covers 12 bases. This TCR came from a woman between 50 and 59 years old who had recovered from COVID-19. Sequenced material: PBMCs or T cells enriched from blood (not recorded which). DNA for the CDR3: TGTGCCAGCAGCTGGGGACAGGGGGCTGGCACTGAAGCTTTCTTT. Its translation is CASSWGQGAGTEAFF.